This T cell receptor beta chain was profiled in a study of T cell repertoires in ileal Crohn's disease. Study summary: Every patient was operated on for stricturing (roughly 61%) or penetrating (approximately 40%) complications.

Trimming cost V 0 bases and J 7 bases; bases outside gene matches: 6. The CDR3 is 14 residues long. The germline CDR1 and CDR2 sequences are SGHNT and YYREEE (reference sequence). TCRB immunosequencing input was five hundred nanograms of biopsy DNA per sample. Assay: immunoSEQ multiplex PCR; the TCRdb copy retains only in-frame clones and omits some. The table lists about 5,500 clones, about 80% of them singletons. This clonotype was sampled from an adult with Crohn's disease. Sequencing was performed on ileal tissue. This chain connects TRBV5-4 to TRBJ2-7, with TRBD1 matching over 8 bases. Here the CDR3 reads CASSLAGRGQEQYF. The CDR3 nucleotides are TGTGCCAGCAGCTTGGCGGGCAGGGGGCAGGAGCAGTACTTC.